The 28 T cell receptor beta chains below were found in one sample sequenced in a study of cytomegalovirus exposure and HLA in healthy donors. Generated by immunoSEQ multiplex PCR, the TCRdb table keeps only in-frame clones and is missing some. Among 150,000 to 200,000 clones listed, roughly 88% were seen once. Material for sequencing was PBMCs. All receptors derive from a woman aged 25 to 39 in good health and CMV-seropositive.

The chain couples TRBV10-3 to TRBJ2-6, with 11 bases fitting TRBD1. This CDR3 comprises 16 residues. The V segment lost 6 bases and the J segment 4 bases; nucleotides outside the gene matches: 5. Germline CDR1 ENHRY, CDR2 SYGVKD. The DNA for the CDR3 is TGTGCCATCAGCCCCGGACAGGGGGCCGGGGCCAACGTCCTGACTTTC. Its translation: CAISPGQGAGANVLTF.

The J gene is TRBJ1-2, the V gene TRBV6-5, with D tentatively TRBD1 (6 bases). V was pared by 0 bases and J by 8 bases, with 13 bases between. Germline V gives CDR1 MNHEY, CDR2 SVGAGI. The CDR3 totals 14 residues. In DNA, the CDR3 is TGTGCCAGCAGTTACTCCCGGGACACCAAAGGCTACACCTTC. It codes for CASSYSRDTKGYTF.

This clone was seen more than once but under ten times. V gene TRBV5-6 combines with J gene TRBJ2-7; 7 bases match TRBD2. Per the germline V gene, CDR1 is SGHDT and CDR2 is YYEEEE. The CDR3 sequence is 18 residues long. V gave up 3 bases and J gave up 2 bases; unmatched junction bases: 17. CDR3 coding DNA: TGTGCCAGCAGCTCCGGCCATCGCGGGAGCCCCCGCCCCTACGAGCAGTACTTC. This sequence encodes CASSSGHRGSPRPYEQYF.

CDR3 residues: CASSLLPYEQYF. DNA of the CDR3: TGTGCCAGCAGCTTACTCCCGTACGAGCAGTACTTC. V gene TRBV7-9 combines with J gene TRBJ2-7; no clear D. The CDR3 totals 12 residues. Germline loops: CDR1 SEHNR, CDR2 FQNEAQ (reference sequence). V was shortened by 2 bases and J by 4 bases, with 6 bases between the two germline ends.

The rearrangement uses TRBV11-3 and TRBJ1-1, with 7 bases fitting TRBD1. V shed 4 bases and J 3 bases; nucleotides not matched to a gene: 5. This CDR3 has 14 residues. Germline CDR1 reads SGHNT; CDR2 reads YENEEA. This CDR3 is CASSSQGEHTEAFF. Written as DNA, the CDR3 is TGTGCCAGCAGCTCGCAGGGGGAGCACACTGAAGCTTTCTTT. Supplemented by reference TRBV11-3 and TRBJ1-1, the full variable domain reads EAGVVQSPRYKIIEKKQPVAFWCNPISGHNTLYWYLQNLGQGPELLIRYENEEAVDDSQLPKDRFSAERLKGVDSTLKIQPAELGDSAVYLCASSSQGEHTEAFFGQGTRLTVV.

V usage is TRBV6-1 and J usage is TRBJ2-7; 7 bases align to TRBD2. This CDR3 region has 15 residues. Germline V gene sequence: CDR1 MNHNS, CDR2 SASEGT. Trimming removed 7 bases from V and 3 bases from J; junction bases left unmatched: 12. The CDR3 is CASTSREGLGYEQYF. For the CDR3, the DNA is TGTGCCAGCACGAGCAGGGAGGGCCTGGGCTACGAGCAGTACTTC.

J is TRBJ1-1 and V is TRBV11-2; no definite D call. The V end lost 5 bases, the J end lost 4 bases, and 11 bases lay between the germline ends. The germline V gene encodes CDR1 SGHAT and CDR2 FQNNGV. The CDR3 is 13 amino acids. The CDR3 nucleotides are TGTGCCAGCAGCGCCCCCCGGGGCACTGAAGCTTTCTTT. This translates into CASSAPRGTEAFF.

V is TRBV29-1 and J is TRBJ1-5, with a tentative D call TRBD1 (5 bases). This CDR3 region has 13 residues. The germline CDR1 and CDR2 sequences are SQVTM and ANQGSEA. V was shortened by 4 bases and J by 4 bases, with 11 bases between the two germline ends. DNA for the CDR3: TGCAGCGTTGCTGACAGCCGGAATCAGCCCCAGCATTTT. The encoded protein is CSVADSRNQPQHF.

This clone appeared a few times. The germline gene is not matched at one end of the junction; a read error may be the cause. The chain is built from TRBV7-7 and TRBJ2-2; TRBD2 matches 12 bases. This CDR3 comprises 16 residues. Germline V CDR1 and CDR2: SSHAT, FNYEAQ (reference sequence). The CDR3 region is CASTELGLAGPGELFF. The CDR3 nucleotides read TGTGCTAGCACCGAACTTGGACTAGCGGGGCCCGGGGAGCTGTTTTTT.

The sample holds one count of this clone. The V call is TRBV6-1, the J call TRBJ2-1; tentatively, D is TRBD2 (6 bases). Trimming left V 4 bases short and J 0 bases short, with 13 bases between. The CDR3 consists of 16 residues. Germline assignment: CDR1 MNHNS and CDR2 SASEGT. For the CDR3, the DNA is TGTGCCAGCAGTGCCTTAGCGGATAGCTCCTACAATGAGCAGTTCTTC. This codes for CASSALADSSYNEQFF.

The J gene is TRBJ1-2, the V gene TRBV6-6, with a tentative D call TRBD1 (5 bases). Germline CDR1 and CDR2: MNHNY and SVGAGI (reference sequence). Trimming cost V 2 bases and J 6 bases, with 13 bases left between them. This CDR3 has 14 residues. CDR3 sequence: CASSYGAEQDGYTF. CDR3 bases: TGTGCCAGCAGTTACGGGGCCGAACAGGATGGCTACACCTTC.

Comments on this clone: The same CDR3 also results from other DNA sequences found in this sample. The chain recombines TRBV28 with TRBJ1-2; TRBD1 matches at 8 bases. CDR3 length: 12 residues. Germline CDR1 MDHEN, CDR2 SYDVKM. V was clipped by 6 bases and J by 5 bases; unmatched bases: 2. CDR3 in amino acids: CASSRTGYGYTF. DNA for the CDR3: TGTGCCAGCAGCCGGACAGGGTATGGCTACACCTTC.

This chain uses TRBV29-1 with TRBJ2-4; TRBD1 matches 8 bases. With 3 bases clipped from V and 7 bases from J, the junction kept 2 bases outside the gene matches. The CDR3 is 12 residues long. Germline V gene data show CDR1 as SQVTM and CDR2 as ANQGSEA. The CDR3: CSVDGQGNIQYF. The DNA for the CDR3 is TGCAGCGTTGACGGACAGGGCAACATTCAGTACTTC.

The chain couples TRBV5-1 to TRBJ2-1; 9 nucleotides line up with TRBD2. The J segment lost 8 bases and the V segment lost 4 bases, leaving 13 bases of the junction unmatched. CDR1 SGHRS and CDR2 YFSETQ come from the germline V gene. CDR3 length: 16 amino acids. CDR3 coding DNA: TGCGCCAGCAGCAGGGCGGTAGCGGGAGCAGACTATGAGCAGTTCTTC. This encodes CASSRAVAGADYEQFF.

CDR3 nucleotides: TGTGCCAGCAGGTCTGCTGCAGGGGATGGCTACACCTTC. The encoded protein is CASRSAAGDGYTF. V usage is TRBV6-5 and J usage is TRBJ1-2, with D possibly being TRBD1 (6 bases). The ends were cut back, 6 bases at V and 6 bases at J, with 14 bases in the middle. The length of the CDR3 is 13 residues. Looked up from germline, CDR1 is MNHEY and CDR2 is SVGAGI.

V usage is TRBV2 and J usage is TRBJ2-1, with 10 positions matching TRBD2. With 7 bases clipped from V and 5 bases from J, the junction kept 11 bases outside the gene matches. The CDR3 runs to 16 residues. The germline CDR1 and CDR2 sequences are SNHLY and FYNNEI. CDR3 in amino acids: CASTVPSGSSNNEQFF. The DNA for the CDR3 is TGTGCCAGCACGGTCCCTAGCGGGAGTTCAAACAATGAGCAGTTCTTC.

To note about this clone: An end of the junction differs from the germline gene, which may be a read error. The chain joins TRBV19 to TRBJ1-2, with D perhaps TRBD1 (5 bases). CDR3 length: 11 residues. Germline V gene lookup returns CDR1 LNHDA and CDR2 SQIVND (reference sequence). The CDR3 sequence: CASSTIDSLKF. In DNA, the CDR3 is TGTGCCAGTAGTACTATTGACAGCCTCAAATTC.

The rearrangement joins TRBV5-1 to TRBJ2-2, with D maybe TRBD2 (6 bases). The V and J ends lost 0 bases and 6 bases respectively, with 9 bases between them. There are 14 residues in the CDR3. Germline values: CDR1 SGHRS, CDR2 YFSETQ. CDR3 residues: CASSLEGGAGELFF. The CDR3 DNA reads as TGCGCCAGCAGCTTGGAAGGAGGGGCCGGGGAGCTGTTTTTT.

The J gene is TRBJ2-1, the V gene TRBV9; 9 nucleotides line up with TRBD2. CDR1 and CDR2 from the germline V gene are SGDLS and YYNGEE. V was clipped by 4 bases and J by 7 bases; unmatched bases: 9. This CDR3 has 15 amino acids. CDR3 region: CASSTRLAELNEQFF. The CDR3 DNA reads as TGTGCCAGCAGCACCAGACTAGCGGAGCTTAATGAGCAGTTCTTC.

CDR3 loop: CAIREQGEDTQYF. The CDR3, as DNA: TGTGCCATCAGGGAACAGGGGGAAGATACGCAGTATTTT. V usage is TRBV10-3 and J usage is TRBJ2-3; TRBD1 aligns across 8 bases. Germline trimming cut 6 bases from V and 5 bases from J; bases unmatched to any gene: 4. The CDR3 runs 13 residues. Germline V lookup: CDR1 ENHRY, CDR2 SYGVKD.

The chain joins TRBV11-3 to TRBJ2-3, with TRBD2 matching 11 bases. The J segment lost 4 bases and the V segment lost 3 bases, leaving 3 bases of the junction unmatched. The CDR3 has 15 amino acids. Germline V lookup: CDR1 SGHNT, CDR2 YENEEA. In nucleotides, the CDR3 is TGTGCCAGCAGCTTTGGTAGCGGGGGGGCAGATACGCAGTATTTT. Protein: CASSFGSGGADTQYF.

In nucleotides, the CDR3 is TGTGCCAGCAGTTTATCGTCAGGGAAGTACGAGCAGTACTTC. It translates to CASSLSSGKYEQYF. The chain joins TRBV27 to TRBJ2-7, with D tentatively TRBD1 (5 bases). Deletions cut 0 bases from V and 4 bases from J, with 10 bases between. This CDR3 is built from 14 residues. CDR1 is MNHEY, CDR2 SMNVEV, per germline (reference sequence).

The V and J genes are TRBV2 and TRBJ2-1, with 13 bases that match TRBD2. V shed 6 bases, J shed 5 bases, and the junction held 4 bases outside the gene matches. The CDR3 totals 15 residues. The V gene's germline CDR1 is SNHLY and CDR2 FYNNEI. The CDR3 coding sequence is TGTGCCAGCAGGGAGGGACTAGCGGGACACAATGAGCAGTTCTTC. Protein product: CASREGLAGHNEQFF.

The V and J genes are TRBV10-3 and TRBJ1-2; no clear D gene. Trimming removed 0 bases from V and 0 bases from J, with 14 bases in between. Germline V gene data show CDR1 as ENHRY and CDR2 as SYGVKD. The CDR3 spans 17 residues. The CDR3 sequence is CAISESLGGLTNYGYTF. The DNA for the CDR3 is TGTGCCATCAGTGAGTCATTGGGTGGACTAACTAACTATGGCTACACCTTC.

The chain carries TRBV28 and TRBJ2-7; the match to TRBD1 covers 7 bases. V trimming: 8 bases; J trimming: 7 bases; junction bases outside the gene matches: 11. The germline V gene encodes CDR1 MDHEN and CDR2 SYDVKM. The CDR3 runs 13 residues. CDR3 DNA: TGTGCCAGCGGACGAGACAGGGCGCATGAGCAGTACTTC. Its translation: CASGRDRAHEQYF.

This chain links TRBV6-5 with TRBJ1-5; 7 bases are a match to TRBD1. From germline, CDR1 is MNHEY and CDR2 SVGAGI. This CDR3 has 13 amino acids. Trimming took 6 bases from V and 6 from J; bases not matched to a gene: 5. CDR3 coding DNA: TGTGCCAGCAGGACAGGGATCGGTCAGCCCCAGCATTTT. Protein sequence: CASRTGIGQPQHF.

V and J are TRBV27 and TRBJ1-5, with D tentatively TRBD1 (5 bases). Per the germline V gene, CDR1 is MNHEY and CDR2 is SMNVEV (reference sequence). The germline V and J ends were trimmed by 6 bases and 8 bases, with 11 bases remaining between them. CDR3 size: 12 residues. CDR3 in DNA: TGTGCCAGCAGACAGGCTGGTAAGCCCCAGCATTTT. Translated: CASRQAGKPQHF.

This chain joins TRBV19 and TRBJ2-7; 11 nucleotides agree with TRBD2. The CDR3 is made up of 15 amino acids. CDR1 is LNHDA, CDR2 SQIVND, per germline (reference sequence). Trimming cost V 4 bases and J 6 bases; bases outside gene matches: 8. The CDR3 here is CASSTLAGALFEQYF. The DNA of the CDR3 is TGTGCCAGTAGTACACTAGCGGGAGCTTTGTTCGAGCAGTACTTC.